This T cell receptor beta chain emerged from a study of T cell repertoires in cytomegalovirus infection (dated by TCRdb to between 2018 and 2021). About the full investigation: Donor HLA type was relevant to the analysis, because carriage of CMV infection together with the matching HLA type was indicated by public TCR beta signatures.

Summary of the overall study and its limitations: Cumulative frequency of public TCR beta family members discriminated carriers of CMV infection plus the relevant HLA type in this cohort and an independent approximately 400-donor cohort. In the ex vivo response, HLA-C-restricted CMV-specific TCR beta clonotypes were dominant, and in two of eight donors the single most frequent clonotype came from this HLA-C-restricted group.

The data were produced on an Illumina HiSeq 1500. The public reads were quality trimmed at Q25 with fastp and then assembled into clones with MiXCR by TCRdb, keeping productive beta chains. CDR3 protein sequences are deduplicated, and each keeps its most common genes and DNA. For this sample there are 480,000 or so distinct CDR3 sequences; around 11% appear just once. Jointly, the top ten make up roughly a tenth of the sample. This clonotype was observed many times. This receptor's antigen is unknown. No base-level quality is on record; no much larger clone is a single base apart. The cysteine opens and the phenylalanine closes a CDR3 of 12 amino acids. The only DNA kept is the CDR3, 36 bases in frame from the first base. Sequences DFQATT (CDR1) and SNEGSKA (CDR2) are obtained from the germline V gene (reference sequence).

Input material: PBMCs. This sequence was found in a human donor in good health (CMV status not recorded). Some clones in this sample may be carry-over from other donors' samples. The chain employs TRBV20-1 and TRBJ1-1, with no confidently assigned D gene. The nucleotides read TGCAGGGCACTAGGGTCCGACACTGAAGCTTTCTTT. It encodes CRALGSDTEAFF.